This T cell receptor beta chain was recovered during a study of blood T cell repertoires in COVID-19. Across the whole study: Donors in the United States, Italy and Spain gave samples during acute or convalescent COVID-19. T cells, B-cell-depleted T cells, or PBMCs provided the cDNA or gDNA that served as material.

This CDR3 spans 15 amino acids. Germline CDR1 is MDHEN and CDR2 is SYDVKM. V gave up 3 bases and J gave up 2 bases, with 10 bases separating them. Per the study methods: The assay estimated nucleated cells by amplifying reference gene primers. This table comes from immunoSEQ multiplex PCR, and its TCRdb copy is limited to in-frame clones, with some not included. D and trimming come from the DNA, and the V and J calls and clone size come from that table. This table holds 150,000 to 250,000 clones, 80% to 85% found once. Across about two dozen US areas, participants ranged in age from roughly 18 to 95 years.

What was sequenced was PBMCs or T cells enriched from blood (not recorded which). This clonotype was sampled from a man in his forties or fifties who had recovered from COVID-19. The rearrangement joins TRBV28 to TRBJ2-2; D not resolved. The CDR3 reads CASSFRAKNTGELFF. The DNA for the CDR3 is TGTGCCAGCAGTTTTCGTGCTAAAAACACCGGGGAGCTGTTTTTT.